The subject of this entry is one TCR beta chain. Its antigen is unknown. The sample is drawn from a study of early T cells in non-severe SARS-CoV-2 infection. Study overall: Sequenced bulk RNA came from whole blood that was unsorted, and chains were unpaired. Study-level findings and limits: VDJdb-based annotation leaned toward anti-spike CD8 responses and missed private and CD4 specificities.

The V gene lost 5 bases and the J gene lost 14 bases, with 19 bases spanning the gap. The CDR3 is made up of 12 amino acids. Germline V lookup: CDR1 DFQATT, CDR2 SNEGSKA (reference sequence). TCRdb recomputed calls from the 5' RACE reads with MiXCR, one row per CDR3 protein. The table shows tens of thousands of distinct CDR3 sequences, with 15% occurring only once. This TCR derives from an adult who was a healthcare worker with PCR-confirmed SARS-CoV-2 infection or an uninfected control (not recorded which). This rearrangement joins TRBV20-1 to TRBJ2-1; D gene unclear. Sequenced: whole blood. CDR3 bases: TGCAGTGCTCACACCCCCGCAAGTGGGGAGTTCTTC. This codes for CSAHTPASGEFF.